These T cell receptor beta chains were read from a single sample in a study of blood T cells in healthy people across ages. TCRdb reanalysed the 5' RACE reads using MiXCR and keeps one entry per CDR3 protein. The sample shows over 950,000 distinct CDR3 sequences, about 51% of them seen only once. The sequenced material came from blood. These receptors were taken from a woman aged 60 to 75 in good health. Both conserved end residues are part of each CDR3. A D gene is named only where the DNA matches it firmly. Clone size is given for some rows only: seen once, a few or many times, or a class if the clone is expanded.

NA NA TRBJ2-3 TRBV28 TGTGCCAGCAGTTTAACGGTTTGGGCAGATACGCAGTATTTT CASSLTVWADTQYF
TRBD2 few TRBJ2-7 TRBV7-2 TGTGCCAGCAGCTTACCTACTAGCGGGAAGAGAGGCGAGCAGTACTTC CASSLPTSGKRGEQYF
NA once TRBJ2-7 TRBV4-2 TGTGCCAGCAGCCAAGATGTTCTTAAATCCTACGAGCAGTACTTC CASSQDVLKSYEQYF
NA once TRBJ2-1 TRBV7-3 TGTGCCAGCAGCCTAGCGTTCACCTACAATGAGCAGTTCTTC CASSLAFTYNEQFF
TRBD2 NA TRBJ2-5 TRBV2 TGTGCCAGCAGTTCTCTAGCGGGGGCCCCTGGGGAGCAGTACTTC CASSSLAGAPGEQYF
NA once TRBJ2-7 TRBV29-1 TGCAGCGTTGAAATTGGGGGAGTCCGTTACGAGCAGTACTTC CSVEIGGVRYEQYF
NA NA TRBJ2-3 TRBV27 TGTGCCAGCCGTTCTAGCGTCCCCACAGATACGCAGTATTTT CASRSSVPTDTQYF
NA few TRBJ2-5 TRBV5-1 TGCGCCAGCGCCGAGGGGGAGCAAGAGACCCAGTACTTC CASAEGEQETQYF
NA NA TRBJ2-1 TRBV14 TGTGCCAGCAGCACTGTAGCTGGCGAGCAGTTCTTC CASSTVAGEQFF
TRBD2 once TRBJ2-1 TRBV27 TGTGCCAGCAGTTTAATAGGACTAGCGGGAGGAGGATCCTACAATGAGCAGTTCTTC CASSLIGLAGGGSYNEQFF
NA NA TRBJ2-1 TRBV29-1 TGCAGCGTTGGGTCGGGGGAGGATGAGAAGTTCTTC CSVGSGEDEKFF
NA few TRBJ2-3 TRBV24-1 TGTGCCACCAGTGATTTGAAGATCGGTGGAGGAAGTCGCGCAGATACGCAGTATTTT CATSDLKIGGGSRADTQYF
TRBD1 NA TRBJ1-2 TRBV6-5 TGTGCCAGCAGTTACGGGACAGGAGGTGGCTACACCTTC CASSYGTGGGYTF
NA NA TRBJ2-3 TRBV28 TGTGCCAGCAGTTTTACGAAGACAGGTCGGGGCGCAGATACGCAGTATTTT CASSFTKTGRGADTQYF
NA NA TRBJ2-1 TRBV4-1 TGCGCCAGCAGCCAAGAACGGCAGCTCGTGGCGAATGAGCAGTTCTTC CASSQERQLVANEQFF
TRBD2 NA TRBJ2-7 TRBV28 TGTGTCATCAGGACTAGCGGGAACTACGAGCAGTACTTC CVIRTSGNYEQYF
NA few TRBJ1-2 TRBV7-9 TGTGCCAGCAGCCGCGAGACAGGCGCATTCTATGGCTACACCTTC CASSRETGAFYGYTF
TRBD2 few TRBJ2-5 TRBV5-6 TGTGCCAGCAGGTTAGGAGCGGGAGGTCACTTAGAGACCCAGTACTTC CASRLGAGGHLETQYF
TRBD1 few TRBJ2-3 TRBV24-1 TGTGCCACCACCCGGGACAGTAGCACAGATACGCAGTATTTT CATTRDSSTDTQYF
TRBD2 NA TRBJ2-1 TRBV18 TGTGCCAACTCACGCATCCTAGCGGGAGGTAACGATGAGCAGTTCTTC CANSRILAGGNDEQFF
TRBD2 NA TRBJ2-1 TRBV6-6 TGTGCCTCCCGATTGGGAGGGGACAATGAGCAGTTCTTC CASRLGGDNEQFF
NA NA TRBJ2-7 TRBV11-2 TGTGCCAGCAGCTTAGCTGTGTCTCAGTACTTC CASSLAVSQYF
TRBD2 few TRBJ2-7 TRBV5-1 TGCGCCAGCCGACCTTCTAGCTTTACTTTTCTTAGCGGGAGTTCCTACGAGCAGTACTTC CASRPSSFTFLSGSSYEQYF
TRBD1 many TRBJ2-3 TRBV7-8 TGTGCCAGCAGCTCCCGACAGGGGCAAATAGATACGCAGTATTTT CASSSRQGQIDTQYF
TRBD1 NA TRBJ2-1 TRBV7-2 TGTGCCAGCAGCTTCGTTGACAGGGGAGACAATGAGCAGTTCTTC CASSFVDRGDNEQFF
TRBD2 few TRBJ2-3 TRBV29-1 TGCAGCGTTGCCCGTAGCGGGGGGACAGATACGCAGTATTTT CSVARSGGTDTQYF
NA NA TRBJ2-5 TRBV5-4 TGTGCCGACAGGGAATACGGGAGAGTAGAGACCCAGTACTTC CADREYGRVETQYF
NA NA TRBJ2-4 TRBV6-5 TGTGCCAGCAGCTTAGGGCAGGGCCCAAAAAACATTCAGTACTTC CASSLGQGPKNIQYF
NA NA TRBJ2-7 TRBV7-9 TGTGCCAGCAGCCCCCACGCCGGCGGCGAGCAGTACTTC CASSPHAGGEQYF